The 5 T cell receptor beta chains in this list originate from one sample, sequenced in a study of CD8+CD57+ T cells in acquired aplastic anemia. It was genomic DNA that served as the template for profiling TCR beta VDJ and CDR3. TCRdb passed the reads through MiXCR, listing each CDR3 protein once. The sample includes 300,000 or so distinct CDR3 sequences, 56% of them seen just once. Input material: sorted CD4+, CD8+, or CD8+CD57+ T cells (not recorded which) from PBMCs. These receptors were obtained from a human donor with severe aplastic anemia or a healthy control (not recorded which).

The rearrangement uses TRBV7-7 and TRBJ2-2, with D possibly called TRBD1 or TRBD2 (5 bases each). Germline CDR1 and CDR2: SSHAT and FNYEAQ (reference sequence). The CDR3 loop spans 12 amino acids. Written as DNA, the CDR3 is TGTGCTGGGGGATCTAACACCGGGGAGCTGTTTTTT. It encodes CAGGSNTGELFF. The whole variable domain, remainder taken from reference TRBV7-7 and TRBJ2-2, is GAGVSQSPRYKVTKRGQDVTLRCDPISSHATLYWYQQALGQGPEFLTYFNYEAQPDKSGLPSDRFSAERPEGSISTLTIQRTEQRDSAMYRCAGGSNTGELFFGEGSRLTVL.

A note on this clonotype: A read error is possible here, since a much larger clone lies one base away. Here the CDR3 omits its conserved ending phenylalanine or tryptophan, so a read error is the likely source. The V gene is TRBV20-1, the J gene TRBJ1-5, with TRBD1 matching over 7 bases. Trimming at V came to 0 bases and at J to 5 bases, leaving 1 base not matched to a gene. CDR1 and CDR2 (germline): DFQATT, SNEGSKA (reference sequence). This CDR3 contains 13 residues. The CDR3 is CSARETGDQPQHS. The CDR3 bases are TGCAGTGCTAGAGAAACAGGGGATCAGCCCCAGCATTCT.

This clonotype was observed many times. The V gene is TRBV5-1, the J gene TRBJ2-7; 10 bases map to TRBD1. The CDR3 covers 14 residues. Germline trimming cut 3 bases from V and 3 bases from J; bases unmatched to any gene: 3. Germline V CDR1 and CDR2: SGHRS, YFSETQ. This chain's CDR3 is CASSSGTGVYEQYF. In DNA form, the CDR3 reads TGCGCCAGCAGCTCCGGGACAGGGGTCTACGAGCAGTACTTC.

Ten or more counts support this clonotype. Germline is not matched at one junction end, which may reflect a read error. The J gene is TRBJ2-5, the V gene TRBV9, with TRBD1 as a possible D gene (6 bases). Germline V CDR1 and CDR2: SGDLS, YYNGEE. The CDR3 length is 15 residues. The CDR3 coding sequence is TGTGCCGGCAGCGTAGGGGGTCGCCCAGGAGAGACCCAGTACTTC. This encodes CAGSVGGRPGETQYF.

This clonotype was counted at least ten times. This sequence joins TRBV7-3 and TRBJ2-3; 7 nucleotides line up with TRBD1. This CDR3 is built from 15 residues. CDR1 and CDR2 from the germline V gene are SGHTA and FQGTGA. Unmatched junction bases numbered 2, after V lost 1 base and J lost 1 base. CDR3 residues: CASSLSTGGTDTQYF. Written as DNA, the CDR3 is TGTGCCAGCAGCTTAAGTACAGGGGGCACAGATACGCAGTATTTT.